This note documents a single T cell receptor (beta chain) sequence. This sample also contains other DNA sequences that code for the same CDR3. The CDR3 is 15 amino acids. Germline CDR1 reads SGDLS; CDR2 reads YYNGEE. V lost 0 bases, J lost 4 bases, and 13 bases lay in between. The data derive from a study of blood T cell repertoires in COVID-19. Turning to the study itself: The analysed material was cDNA or gDNA that came from T cells, B-cell-depleted T cells, or PBMCs.

Libraries were prepared by immunoSEQ multiplex PCR; TCRdb keeps only in-frame clonotypes and omits some of them. The table has 390,000 or so clones, 85% to 90% seen once; the top ten hold over 0.95%. The sequence came from a young man who had recovered from COVID-19. The J gene is TRBJ1-1, the V gene TRBV9; a weak D match, TRBD1 (6 bases). The sample taken for sequencing was PBMCs or T cells enriched from blood (not recorded which). The CDR3 DNA reads as TGTGCCAGCAGCGTAGGCGGGGGCGGTGGCACTGAAGCTTTCTTT. Residues: CASSVGGGGGTEAFF. The full variable domain, in which reference TRBV9 and TRBJ1-1 provide the parts outside the CDR3, is DSGVTQTPKHLITATGQRVTLRCSPRSGDLSVYWYQQSLDQGLQFLIQYYNGEERAKGNILERFSAQQFPDLHSELNLSSLELGDSALYFCASSVGGGGGTEAFFGQGTRLTVV.